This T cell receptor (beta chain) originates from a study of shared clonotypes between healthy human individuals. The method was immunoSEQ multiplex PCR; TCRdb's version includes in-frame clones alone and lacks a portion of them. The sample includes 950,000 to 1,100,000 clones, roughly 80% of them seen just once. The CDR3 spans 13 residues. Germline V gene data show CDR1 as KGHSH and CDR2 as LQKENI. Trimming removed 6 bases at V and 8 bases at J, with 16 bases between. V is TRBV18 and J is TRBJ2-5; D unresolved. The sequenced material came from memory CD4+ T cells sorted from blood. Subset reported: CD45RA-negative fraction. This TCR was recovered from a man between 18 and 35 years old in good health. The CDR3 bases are TGTGCCAGCTCCGATACTGGCCCAGGAACCCAGTACTTC. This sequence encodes CASSDTGPGTQYF.